Listed below are T cell receptor beta chains from one sample, sequenced in a study of Graves' ophthalmopathy and Graves' hyperthyroidism. TCRdb reprocessed the multiplex PCR reads via MiXCR and lists one record per CDR3 protein. The sample shows around 1,000,000 distinct CDR3 sequences, 35% to 40% of them seen only once. Sequenced: peripheral blood or thyroid tissue (not recorded which). Receptor source: an adult man with Graves' hyperthyroidism. The CDR3 runs from the conserved cysteine through the conserved F or W. Clone size, where shown, is once, few, many, or a class for clones that have expanded.

CDR3 length	clone size	V gene	J gene	CDR3 protein
16	few	TRBV4-1	TRBJ2-7	CASSLSDTPAGYEQYF
14	many	TRBV12-3/TRBV12-4	TRBJ2-5	CASSFPVRQETQYF
15	many	TRBV5-8	TRBJ2-5	CASSSSAGGKRTQYF
15	many	TRBV7-8	TRBJ2-7	CASSQEGTTFYEQYF
14	many	TRBV10-3	TRBJ1-6	CAISESSYNSPLHF
14	many	TRBV7-2	TRBJ1-5	CASSLDGPHQPQHF
13	few	TRBV6-5	TRBJ1-4	CASSKRTNEKLFF
13	many	TRBV4-1	TRBJ2-7	CASSQAAVSEQYF
14	NA	TRBV12-3/TRBV12-4	TRBJ2-5	CASSPGPYVETQYF
15	NA	TRBV19	TRBJ1-5	CASSEGQGRTQPQHF
13	many	TRBV29-1	TRBJ1-1	CSVAGVPNTEAFF
15	NA	TRBV10-2	TRBJ2-7	CTSRDPSGGAYEQYF
13	NA	TRBV6-5	TRBJ1-5	CASSYKACQPQHF
13	few	TRBV10-3	TRBJ1-5	CATKAGPWQPQHF
14	many	TRBV24-1	TRBJ2-5	CATSETRERETQYF
17	many	TRBV10-2	TRBJ1-2	CASSESDWGLILYGYTF
15	few	TRBV10-3	TRBJ1-1	CAISESNAGKVEAFF
15	once	TRBV5-8	TRBJ1-2	CASSSSTGGNYGYTF
16	NA	TRBV9	TRBJ1-3	CASSSKNTVSGNTIYF
13	NA	TRBV7-3	TRBJ2-7	CASSSDGVDEQYF
13	few	TRBV19	TRBJ2-7	CASSPWGSYEQYF
15	NA	TRBV4-3	TRBJ2-5	CASSQDPRAGETQYF
17	NA	TRBV10-3	TRBJ2-7	CAISERTGTPSGNEQYF
13	NA	TRBV7-3	TRBJ2-5	CASSSTSRGTQYF
13	many	TRBV20-1	TRBJ2-7	CSARTVDSYEQYF
13	many	TRBV10-3	TRBJ2-7	CAITGQGNDEQYF
16	NA	TRBV29-1	TRBJ1-2	CSVEPFTGGLGYGYTF
12	NA	TRBV20-1	TRBJ1-2	CSARLAGDGYTF
14	many	TRBV20-1	TRBJ1-1	CSADRIQLNTEAFF
15	many	TRBV7-8	TRBJ1-1	CASSLGTGAITEAFF
13	NA	TRBV24-1	TRBJ2-1	CATSAYSYNEQFF
13	NA	TRBV29-1	TRBJ1-1	CSVTGTGTTEAFF
14	NA	TRBV6-2/TRBV6-3	TRBJ1-1	CASSRGTQDAEAFF
15	NA	TRBV10-2	TRBJ2-7	CASSARGSRFYEQYF
13	many	TRBV29-1	TRBJ2-7	CSVGGLAAYEQYF
15	many	TRBV7-2	TRBJ2-5	CASSPGRGMAWAQYF
14	NA	TRBV12-3/TRBV12-4	TRBJ1-2	CASSPPLSEYGYTF
14	many	TRBV29-1	TRBJ1-2	CSVGDGFGYYGYTF
15	few	TRBV6-5	TRBJ2-7	CASSYSPQVSYEQYF
12	NA	TRBV20-1	TRBJ2-5	CSAPTSGETQYF
10	NA	TRBV29-1	TRBJ1-3	CSAGLNTIYF
16	NA	TRBV7-9	TRBJ2-2	CASSSRTENAAGELFF
17	NA	TRBV29-1	TRBJ1-2	CSVTGTGAIAQSWGYTF
14	many	TRBV2	TRBJ1-4	CASGSGQGAEKLFF
14	many	TRBV10-1	TRBJ1-1	CASSESRRNTEAFF
15	NA	TRBV29-1	TRBJ2-3	CSVEGGRGGTDTQYF